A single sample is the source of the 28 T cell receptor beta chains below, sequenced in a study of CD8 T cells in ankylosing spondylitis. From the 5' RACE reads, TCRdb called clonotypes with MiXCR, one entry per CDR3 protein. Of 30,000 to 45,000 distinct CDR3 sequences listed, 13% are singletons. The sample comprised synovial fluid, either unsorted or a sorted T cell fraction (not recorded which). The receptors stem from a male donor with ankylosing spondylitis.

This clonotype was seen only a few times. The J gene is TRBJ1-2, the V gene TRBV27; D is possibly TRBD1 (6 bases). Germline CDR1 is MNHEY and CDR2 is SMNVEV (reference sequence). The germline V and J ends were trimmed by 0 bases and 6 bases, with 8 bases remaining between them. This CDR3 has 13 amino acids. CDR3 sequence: CASSLSRGHGYTF. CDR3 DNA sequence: TGTGCCAGCAGTTTATCCAGGGGTCATGGCTACACCTTC.

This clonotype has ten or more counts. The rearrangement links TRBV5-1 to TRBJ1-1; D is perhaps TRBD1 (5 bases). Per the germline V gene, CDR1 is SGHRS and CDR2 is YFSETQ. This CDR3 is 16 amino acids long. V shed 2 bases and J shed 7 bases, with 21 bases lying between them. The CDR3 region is CASSFARGSGVVEAFF. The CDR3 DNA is TGCGCCAGCAGCTTCGCGAGGGGCTCGGGAGTGGTTGAAGCTTTCTTT.

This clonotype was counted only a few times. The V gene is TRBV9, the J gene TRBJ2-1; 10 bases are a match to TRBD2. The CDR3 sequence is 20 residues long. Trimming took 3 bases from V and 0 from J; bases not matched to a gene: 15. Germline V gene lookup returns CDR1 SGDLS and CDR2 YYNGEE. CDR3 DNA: TGTGCCAGCAGCGCCTCTCTCGGGACTAGCGTCCTAAGCTCCTACAATGAGCAGTTCTTC. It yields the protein CASSASLGTSVLSSYNEQFF. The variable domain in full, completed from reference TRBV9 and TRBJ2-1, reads DSGVTQTPKHLITATGQRVTLRCSPRSGDLSVYWYQQSLDQGLQFLIQYYNGEERAKGNILERFSAQQFPDLHSELNLSSLELGDSALYFCASSASLGTSVLSSYNEQFFGPGTRLTVL.

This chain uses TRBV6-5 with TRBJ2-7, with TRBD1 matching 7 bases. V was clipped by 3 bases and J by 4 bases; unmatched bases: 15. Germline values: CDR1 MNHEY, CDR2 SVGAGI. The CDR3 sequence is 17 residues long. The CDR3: CASSYLIPHRGGYEQYF. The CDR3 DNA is TGTGCCAGCAGTTATTTAATACCCCACAGGGGCGGTTACGAGCAGTACTTC.

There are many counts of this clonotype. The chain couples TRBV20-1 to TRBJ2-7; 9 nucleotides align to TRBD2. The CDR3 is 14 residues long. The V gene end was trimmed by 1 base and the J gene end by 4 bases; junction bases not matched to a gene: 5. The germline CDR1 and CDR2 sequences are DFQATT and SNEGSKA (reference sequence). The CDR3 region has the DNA TGCAGTGCTAGAGTTCCTAGCGGGATTTACGAGCAGTACTTC. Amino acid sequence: CSARVPSGIYEQYF.

The chain's CDR3 is CATSGYPGRGIDTIYF. The CDR3 region has the DNA TGTGCCACCAGCGGGTATCCCGGAAGAGGGATCGACACCATATATTTT. This chain joins TRBV15 and TRBJ1-3; D is unclear. V lost 5 bases, J lost 8 bases, and 22 bases lay in between. Per the germline V gene, CDR1 is LNHNV and CDR2 is YYDKDF (reference sequence). The CDR3 runs to 16 residues.

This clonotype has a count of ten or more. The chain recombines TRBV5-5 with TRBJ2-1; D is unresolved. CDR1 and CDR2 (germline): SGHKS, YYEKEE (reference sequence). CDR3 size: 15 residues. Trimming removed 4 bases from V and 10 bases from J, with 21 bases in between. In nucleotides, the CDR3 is TGTGCCAGCAGCGATTACCGAGACACCCCAATAGAGCAGTTCTTC. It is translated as CASSDYRDTPIEQFF.

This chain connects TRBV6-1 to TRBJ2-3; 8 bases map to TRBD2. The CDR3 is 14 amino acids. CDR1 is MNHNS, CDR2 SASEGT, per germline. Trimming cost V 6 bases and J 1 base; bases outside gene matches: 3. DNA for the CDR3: TGTGCCAGCAGGGGCGGGGGGCGCACAGATACGCAGTATTTT. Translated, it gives CASRGGGRTDTQYF.

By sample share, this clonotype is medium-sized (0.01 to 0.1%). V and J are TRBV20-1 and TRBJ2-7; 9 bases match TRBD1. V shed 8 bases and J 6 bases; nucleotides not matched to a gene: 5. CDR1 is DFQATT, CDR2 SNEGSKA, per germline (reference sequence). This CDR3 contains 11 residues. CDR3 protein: CSSQGAPEQYF. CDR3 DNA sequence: TGCAGTTCACAGGGGGCGCCCGAGCAGTACTTC.

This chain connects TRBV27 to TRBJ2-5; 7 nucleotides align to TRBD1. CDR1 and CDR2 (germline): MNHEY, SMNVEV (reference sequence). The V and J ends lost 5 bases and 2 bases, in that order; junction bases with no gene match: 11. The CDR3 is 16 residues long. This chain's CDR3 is CASSTQGDRGQETQYF. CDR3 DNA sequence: TGTGCCAGCAGTACTCAGGGGGACCGGGGACAAGAGACCCAGTACTTC.

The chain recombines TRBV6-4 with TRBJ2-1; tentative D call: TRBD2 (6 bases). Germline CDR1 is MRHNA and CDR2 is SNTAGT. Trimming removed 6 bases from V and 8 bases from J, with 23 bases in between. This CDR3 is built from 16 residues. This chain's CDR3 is CASSPSGEPGPDEQFF. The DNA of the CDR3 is TGTGCCAGCAGCCCCTCGGGGGAACCTGGGCCCGATGAGCAGTTCTTC.

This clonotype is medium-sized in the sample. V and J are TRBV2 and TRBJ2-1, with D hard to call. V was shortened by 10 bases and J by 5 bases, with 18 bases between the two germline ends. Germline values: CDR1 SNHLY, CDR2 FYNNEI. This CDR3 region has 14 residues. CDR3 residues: CAINGQRLHNEQFF. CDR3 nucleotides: TGTGCCATCAACGGGCAGAGACTTCACAATGAGCAGTTCTTC.

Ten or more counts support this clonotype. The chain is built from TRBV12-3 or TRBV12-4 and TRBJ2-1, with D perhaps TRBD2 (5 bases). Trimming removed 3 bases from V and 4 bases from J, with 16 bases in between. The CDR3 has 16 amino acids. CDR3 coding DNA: TGTGCCAGCAGTTTCGGGCCCCGAGGGCGGTACAATGAGCAGTTCTTC. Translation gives CASSFGPRGRYNEQFF.

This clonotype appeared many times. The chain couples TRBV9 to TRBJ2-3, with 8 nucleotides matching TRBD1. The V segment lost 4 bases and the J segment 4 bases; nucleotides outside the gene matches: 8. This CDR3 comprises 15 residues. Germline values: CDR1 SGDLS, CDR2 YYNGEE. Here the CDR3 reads CASSPGGDRPDTQYF. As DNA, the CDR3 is TGTGCCAGCAGCCCAGGGGGCGACCGCCCAGATACGCAGTATTTT.

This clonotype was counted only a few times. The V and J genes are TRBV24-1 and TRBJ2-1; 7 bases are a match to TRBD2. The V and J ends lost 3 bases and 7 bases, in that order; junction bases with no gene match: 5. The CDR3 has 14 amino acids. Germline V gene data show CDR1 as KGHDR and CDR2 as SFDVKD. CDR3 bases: TGTGCCACCAGTGATGGGAGGGGAGGTAATGAGCAGTTCTTC. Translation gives CATSDGRGGNEQFF.

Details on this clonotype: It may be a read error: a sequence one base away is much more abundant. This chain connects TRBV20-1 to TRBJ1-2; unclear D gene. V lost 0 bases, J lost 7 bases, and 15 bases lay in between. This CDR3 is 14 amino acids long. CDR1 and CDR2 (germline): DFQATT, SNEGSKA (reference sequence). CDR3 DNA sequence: TGCAGTGCTAGAGATCGGGAAAGGTCGGGTGGCTACACCTTC. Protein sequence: CSARDRERSGGYTF.

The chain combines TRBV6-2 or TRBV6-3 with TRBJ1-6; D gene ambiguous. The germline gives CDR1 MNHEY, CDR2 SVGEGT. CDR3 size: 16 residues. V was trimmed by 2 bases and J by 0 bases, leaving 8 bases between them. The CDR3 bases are TGTGCCAGCAGTTACGTCCTGAGCTCCTATAATTCACCCCTCCACTTT. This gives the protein CASSYVLSSYNSPLHF.

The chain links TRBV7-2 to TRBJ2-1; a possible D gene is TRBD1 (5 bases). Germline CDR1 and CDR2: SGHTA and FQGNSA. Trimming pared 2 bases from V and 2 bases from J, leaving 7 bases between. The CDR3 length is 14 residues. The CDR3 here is CASSLQDTYNEQFF. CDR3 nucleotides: TGTGCCAGCAGCTTACAGGACACCTACAATGAGCAGTTCTTC. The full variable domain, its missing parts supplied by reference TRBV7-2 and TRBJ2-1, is GAGVSQSPSNKVTEKGKDVELRCDPISGHTALYWYRQSLGQGLEFLIYFQGNSAPDKSGLPSDRFSAERTGGSVSTLTIQRTQQEDSAVYLCASSLQDTYNEQFFGPGTRLTVL.

The CDR3: CASREGGDYNEQFF. The CDR3 region has the DNA TGTGCCAGCAGGGAGGGTGGGGACTACAATGAGCAGTTCTTC. The chain carries TRBV28 and TRBJ2-1; the D gene is possibly TRBD2 (6 bases). Deletions cut 6 bases from V and 3 bases from J, with 12 bases between. CDR1 is MDHEN, CDR2 SYDVKM, per germline. The CDR3 contains 14 residues.

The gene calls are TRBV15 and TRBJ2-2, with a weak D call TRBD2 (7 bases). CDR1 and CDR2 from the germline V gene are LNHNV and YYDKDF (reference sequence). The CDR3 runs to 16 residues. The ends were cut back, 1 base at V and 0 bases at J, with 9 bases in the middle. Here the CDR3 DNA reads TGTGCCACCAGCAGAGCGGGGGGCACGAACACCGGGGAGCTGTTTTTT. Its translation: CATSRAGGTNTGELFF.

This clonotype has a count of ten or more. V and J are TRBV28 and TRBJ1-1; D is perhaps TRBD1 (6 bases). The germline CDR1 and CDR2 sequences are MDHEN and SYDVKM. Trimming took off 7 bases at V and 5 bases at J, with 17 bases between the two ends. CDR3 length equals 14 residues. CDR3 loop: CASTPQGLFTEAFF. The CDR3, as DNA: TGTGCCAGCACCCCACAGGGTTTGTTTACTGAAGCTTTCTTT.

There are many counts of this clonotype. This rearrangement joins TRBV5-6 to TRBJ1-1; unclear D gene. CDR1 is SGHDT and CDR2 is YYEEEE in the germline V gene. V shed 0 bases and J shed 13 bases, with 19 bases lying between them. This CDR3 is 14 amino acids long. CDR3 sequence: CASSLEGRPAGVFF. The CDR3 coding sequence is TGTGCCAGCAGCTTGGAGGGCAGGCCCGCCGGAGTTTTCTTT.

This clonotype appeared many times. The CDR3 region has the DNA TGCAGTGCTAGAGATCCGCTAGCGGGGGTCACAGATACGCAGTATTTT. This translates into CSARDPLAGVTDTQYF. The chain joins TRBV20-1 to TRBJ2-3, with 10 bases identical to TRBD2. CDR1 and CDR2 (germline): DFQATT, SNEGSKA (reference sequence). The CDR3 covers 16 residues. Trimming removed 0 bases from V and 2 bases from J; junction bases left unmatched: 5.

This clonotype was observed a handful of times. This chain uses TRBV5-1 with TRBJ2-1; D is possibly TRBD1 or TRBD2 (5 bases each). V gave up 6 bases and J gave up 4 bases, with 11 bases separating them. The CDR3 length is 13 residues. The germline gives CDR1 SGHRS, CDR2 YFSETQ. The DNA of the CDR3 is TGCGCCAGCAAATGGGACGGATACAATGAGCAGTTCTTC. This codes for CASKWDGYNEQFF. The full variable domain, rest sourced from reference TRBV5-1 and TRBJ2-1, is KAGVTQTPRYLIKTRGQQVTLSCSPISGHRSVSWYQQTPGQGLQFLFEYFSETQRNKGNFPGRFSGRQFSNSRSEMNVSTLELGDSALYLCASKWDGYNEQFFGPGTRLTVL.

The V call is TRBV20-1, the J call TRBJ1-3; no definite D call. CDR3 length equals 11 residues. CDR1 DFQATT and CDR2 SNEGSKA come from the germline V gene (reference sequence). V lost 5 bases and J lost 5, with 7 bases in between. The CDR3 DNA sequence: TGCAGTGCTCCGCAGCGAAACACCATATATTTT. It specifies CSAPQRNTIYF.

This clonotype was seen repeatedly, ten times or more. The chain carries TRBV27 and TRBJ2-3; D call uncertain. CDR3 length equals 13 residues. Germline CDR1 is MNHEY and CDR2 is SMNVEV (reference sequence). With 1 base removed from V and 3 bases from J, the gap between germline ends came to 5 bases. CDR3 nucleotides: TGTGCCAGCAGTTTATGGCCGACAGATACGCAGTATTTT. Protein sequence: CASSLWPTDTQYF.

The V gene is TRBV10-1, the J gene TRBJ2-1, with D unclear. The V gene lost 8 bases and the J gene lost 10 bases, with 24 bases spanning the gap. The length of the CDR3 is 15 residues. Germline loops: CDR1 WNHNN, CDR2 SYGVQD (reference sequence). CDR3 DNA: TGCGCCAGCCTTATGCGTGTGCAGCCTTATTCCGAGCAGTTCTTC. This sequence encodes CASLMRVQPYSEQFF.

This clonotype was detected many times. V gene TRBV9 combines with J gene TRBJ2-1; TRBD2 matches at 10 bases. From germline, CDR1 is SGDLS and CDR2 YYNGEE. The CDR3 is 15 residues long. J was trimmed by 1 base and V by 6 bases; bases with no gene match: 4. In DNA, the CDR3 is TGTGCCAGCACTAGCGGGGGTTGGTCCTACAATGAGCAGTTCTTC. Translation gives CASTSGGWSYNEQFF.